Sequencing of this T cell receptor beta chain was carried out in a study of blood T cells in healthy people across ages. Russia was home to the donors, healthy Caucasian individuals aged roughly 6 to 90. Researchers collected 9.5 to 10 milliliters of peripheral blood from every single donor. The study isolated at least 6.5 million PBMCs from each sample. Trimming cost V 3 bases and J 1 base, with 15 bases left between them. This CDR3 is built from 16 residues. Primed by a sample-barcoded 5' primer and a J-beta primer mix, a second PCR proceeded for roughly 6 to 12 cycles. Via MiXCR, TCRdb re-called the 5' RACE reads, giving one row per CDR3 protein. The sample holds just under 750,000 distinct CDR3 sequences, approximately 22% seen once. This clonotype was detected a few times. The target antigen is unknown. Overall study results and limits: Strongly correlated with naive T cell percentage was TCR beta diversity.

The clonotype comes from a man between 65 and 85 years old in good health. Sample: blood. The gene calls are TRBV12-3 or TRBV12-4 and TRBJ1-1; D is ambiguous. The DNA of the CDR3 is TGTGCCAGCAGTTTTGGTCAGATAGGCCCGAACACTGAAGCTTTCTTT. Translated, it gives CASSFGQIGPNTEAFF.